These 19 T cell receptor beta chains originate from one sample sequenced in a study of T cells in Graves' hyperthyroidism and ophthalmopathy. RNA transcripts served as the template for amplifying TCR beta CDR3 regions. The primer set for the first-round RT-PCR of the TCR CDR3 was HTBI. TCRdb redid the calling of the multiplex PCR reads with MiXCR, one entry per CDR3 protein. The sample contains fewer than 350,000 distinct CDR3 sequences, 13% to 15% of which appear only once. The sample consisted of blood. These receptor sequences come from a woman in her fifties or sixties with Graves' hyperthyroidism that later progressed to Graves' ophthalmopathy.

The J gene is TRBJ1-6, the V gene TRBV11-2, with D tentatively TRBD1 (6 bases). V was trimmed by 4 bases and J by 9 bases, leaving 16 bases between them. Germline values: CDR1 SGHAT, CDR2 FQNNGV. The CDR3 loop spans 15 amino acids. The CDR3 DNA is TGTGCCAGCAGCTCCAGGGGCGCTACGAGTTCACCCCTCCACTTT. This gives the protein CASSSRGATSSPLHF.

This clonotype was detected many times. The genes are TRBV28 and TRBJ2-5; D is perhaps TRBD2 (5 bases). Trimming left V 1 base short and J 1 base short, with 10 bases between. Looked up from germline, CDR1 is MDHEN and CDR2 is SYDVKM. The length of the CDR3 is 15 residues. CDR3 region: CASSLSGSIQETQYF. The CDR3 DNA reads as TGTGCCAGCAGTTTATCGGGGAGCATCCAAGAGACCCAGTACTTC.

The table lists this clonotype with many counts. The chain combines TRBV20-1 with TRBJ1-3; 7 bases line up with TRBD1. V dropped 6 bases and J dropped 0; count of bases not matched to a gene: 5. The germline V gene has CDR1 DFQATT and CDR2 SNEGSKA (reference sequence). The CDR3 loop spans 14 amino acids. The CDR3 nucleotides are TGCAGTGCGGGACAGAGTTACTCTGGAAACACCATATATTTT. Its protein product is CSAGQSYSGNTIYF.

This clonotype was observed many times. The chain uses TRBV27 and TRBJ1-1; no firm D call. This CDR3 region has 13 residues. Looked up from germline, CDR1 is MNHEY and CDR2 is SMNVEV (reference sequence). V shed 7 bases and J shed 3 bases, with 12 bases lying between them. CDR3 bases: TGTGCCAGCACCCTTGGCCCCCACACTGAAGCTTTCTTT. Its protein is CASTLGPHTEAFF.

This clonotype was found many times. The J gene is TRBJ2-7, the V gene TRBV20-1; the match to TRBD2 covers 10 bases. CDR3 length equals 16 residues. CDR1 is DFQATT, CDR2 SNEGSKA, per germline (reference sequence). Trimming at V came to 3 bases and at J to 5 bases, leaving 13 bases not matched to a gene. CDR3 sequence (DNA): TGCAGTGCTAGCCCACTTGCTAGCGGGAGTCGAAACGAGCAGTACTTC. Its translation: CSASPLASGSRNEQYF.

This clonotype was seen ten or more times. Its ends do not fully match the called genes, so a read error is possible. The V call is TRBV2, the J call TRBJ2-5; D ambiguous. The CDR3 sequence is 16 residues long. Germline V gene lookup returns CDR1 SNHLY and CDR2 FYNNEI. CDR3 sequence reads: CASSEVGSGRSETQYF. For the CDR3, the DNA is TGTGCCAGCAGCGAAGTCGGGTCAGGTCGGTCAGAGACCCAGTACTTC.

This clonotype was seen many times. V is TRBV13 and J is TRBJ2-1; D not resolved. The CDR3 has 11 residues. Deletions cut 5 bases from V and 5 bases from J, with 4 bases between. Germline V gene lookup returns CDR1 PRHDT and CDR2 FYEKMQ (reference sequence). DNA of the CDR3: TGTGCCAGCAGCCCCCACAATGAGCAGTTCTTC. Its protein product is CASSPHNEQFF.

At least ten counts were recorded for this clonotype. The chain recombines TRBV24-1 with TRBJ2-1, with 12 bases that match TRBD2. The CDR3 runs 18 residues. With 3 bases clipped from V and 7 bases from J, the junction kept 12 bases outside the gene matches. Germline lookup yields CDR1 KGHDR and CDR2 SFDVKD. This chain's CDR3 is CATSDQASGRAAVNEQFF. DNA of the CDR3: TGTGCCACCAGTGATCAAGCTAGCGGGAGGGCCGCAGTAAATGAGCAGTTCTTC.

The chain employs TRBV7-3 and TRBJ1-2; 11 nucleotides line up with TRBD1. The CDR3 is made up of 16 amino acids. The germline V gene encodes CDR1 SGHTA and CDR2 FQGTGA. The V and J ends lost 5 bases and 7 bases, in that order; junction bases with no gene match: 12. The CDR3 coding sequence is TGTGCCAGCAGCCGCCAAGGGACAGGGGGAAGGAGTGGCTACACCTTC. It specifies CASSRQGTGGRSGYTF.

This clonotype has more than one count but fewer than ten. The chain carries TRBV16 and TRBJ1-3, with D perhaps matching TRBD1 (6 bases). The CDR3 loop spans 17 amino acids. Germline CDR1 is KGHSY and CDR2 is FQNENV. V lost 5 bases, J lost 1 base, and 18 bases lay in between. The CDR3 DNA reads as TGTGCCAGCAGCTTCACCGGGACACCCAGATCTGGAAACACCATATATTTT. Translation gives CASSFTGTPRSGNTIYF.

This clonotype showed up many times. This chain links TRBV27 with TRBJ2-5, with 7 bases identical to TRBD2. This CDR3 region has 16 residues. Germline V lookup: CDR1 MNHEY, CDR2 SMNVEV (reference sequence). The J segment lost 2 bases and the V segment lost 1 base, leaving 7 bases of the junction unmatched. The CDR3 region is CASSLLGGSGQETQYF. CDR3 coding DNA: TGTGCCAGCAGTTTATTAGGCGGGAGTGGGCAAGAGACCCAGTACTTC.

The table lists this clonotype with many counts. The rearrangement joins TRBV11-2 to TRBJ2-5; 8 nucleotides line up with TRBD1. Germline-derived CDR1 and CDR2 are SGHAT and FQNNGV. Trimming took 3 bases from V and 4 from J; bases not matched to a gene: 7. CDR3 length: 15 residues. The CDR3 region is CASSFQGAKGETQYF. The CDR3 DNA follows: TGTGCCAGCAGCTTCCAGGGGGCGAAGGGAGAGACCCAGTACTTC.

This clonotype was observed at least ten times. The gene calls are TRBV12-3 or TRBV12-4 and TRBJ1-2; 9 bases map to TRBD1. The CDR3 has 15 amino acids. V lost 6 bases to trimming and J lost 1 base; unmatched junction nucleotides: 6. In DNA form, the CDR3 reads TGTGCCAGCAGCCAACAGGGGGCAGTTAACTATGGCTACACCTTC. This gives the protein CASSQQGAVNYGYTF.

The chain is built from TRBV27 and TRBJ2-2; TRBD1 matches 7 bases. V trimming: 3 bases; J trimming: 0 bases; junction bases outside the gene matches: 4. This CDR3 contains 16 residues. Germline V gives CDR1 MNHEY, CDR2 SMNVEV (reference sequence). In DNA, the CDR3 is TGTGCCAGCAGTTTGGGGACAGCTTCGAACACCGGGGAGCTGTTTTTT. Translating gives CASSLGTASNTGELFF.

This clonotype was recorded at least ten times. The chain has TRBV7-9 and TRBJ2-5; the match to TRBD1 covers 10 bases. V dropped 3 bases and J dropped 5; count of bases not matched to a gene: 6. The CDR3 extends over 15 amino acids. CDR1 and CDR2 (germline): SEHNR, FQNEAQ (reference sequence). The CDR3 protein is CASSFFPGQGETQYF. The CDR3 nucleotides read TGTGCCAGCAGCTTTTTCCCGGGACAGGGGGAGACCCAGTACTTC.

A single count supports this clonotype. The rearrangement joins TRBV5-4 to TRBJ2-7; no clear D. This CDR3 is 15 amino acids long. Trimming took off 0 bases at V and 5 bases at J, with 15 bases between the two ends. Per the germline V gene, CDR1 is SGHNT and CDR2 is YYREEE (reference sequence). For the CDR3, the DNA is TGTGCCAGCAGCTTGGACTCTGGAACGTGGGACGAGCAGTACTTC. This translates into CASSLDSGTWDEQYF.

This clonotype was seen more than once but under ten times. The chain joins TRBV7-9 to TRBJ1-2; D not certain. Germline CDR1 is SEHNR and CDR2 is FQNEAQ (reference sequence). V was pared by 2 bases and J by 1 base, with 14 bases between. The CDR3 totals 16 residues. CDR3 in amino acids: CASSLMAVLNNYGYTF. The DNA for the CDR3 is TGTGCCAGCAGCTTAATGGCAGTTCTGAATAACTATGGCTACACCTTC.

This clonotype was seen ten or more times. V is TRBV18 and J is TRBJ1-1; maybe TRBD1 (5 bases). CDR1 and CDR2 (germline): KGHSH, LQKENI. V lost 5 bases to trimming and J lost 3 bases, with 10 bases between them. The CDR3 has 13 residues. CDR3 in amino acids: CASSEGMDTEAFF. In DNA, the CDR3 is TGTGCCAGCTCAGAGGGGATGGACACTGAAGCTTTCTTT.

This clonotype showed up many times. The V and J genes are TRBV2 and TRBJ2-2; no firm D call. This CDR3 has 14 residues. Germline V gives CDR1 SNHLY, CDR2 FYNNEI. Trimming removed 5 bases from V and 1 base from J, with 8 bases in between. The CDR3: CASSPNGNTGELFF. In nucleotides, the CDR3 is TGTGCCAGCAGTCCCAACGGGAACACCGGGGAGCTGTTTTTT.